These T cell receptor beta chains were read from a single sample in a study of glioma-infiltrating T cells. TCRdb used MiXCR to reprocess the multiplex PCR reads, holding one entry per CDR3 protein. The table has fewer than 250,000 distinct CDR3 sequences, around 30% seen once. Material: glioma tissue, nonneoplastic brain tissue, or PBMCs (not recorded which). These receptor sequences come from a human donor with low-grade glioma or glioblastoma, undergoing nonglioma brain surgery, or in good health (not recorded which). CDR3s include the opening cysteine and the closing phenylalanine or tryptophan. The D gene is left open where the match is weak. Size is stated for part of the rows, as once, few or many counts, or as a class when the clone is expanded.

cdr3_aa	cdr3_nt	clone_size	j_call	d_call	v_call
CASSFRIALRANVLTF	TGTGCCAGCAGCTTCCGGATTGCCTTGCGGGCCAACGTCCTGACTTTC	many	TRBJ2-6	NA	TRBV7-2
CASSLDQQGGSLYNEQFF	TGTGCCAGCAGCTTAGATCAGCAAGGGGGTAGCCTATACAATGAGCAGTTCTTC	once	TRBJ2-1	NA	TRBV11-2
CARTRGPEGYTF	TGTGCCAGGACGAGGGGCCCCGAGGGCTACACCTTC	few	TRBJ1-2	NA	TRBV2
CASSATTGGDTEAFF	TGTGCCAGCAGTGCTACGACAGGGGGAGACACTGAAGCTTTCTTT	NA	TRBJ1-1	TRBD1	TRBV12-3/TRBV12-4
CAGTHSGGNEAFF	TGTGCCGGCACCCATTCAGGGGGCAATGAAGCTTTCTTT	NA	TRBJ1-1	TRBD1	TRBV27
CSARFREDGYTF	TGCAGTGCTAGGTTCCGGGAAGATGGCTACACCTTC	many	TRBJ1-2	NA	TRBV20-1
CSAPRLAGGWNAPFF	TGCAGTGCTCCCAGACTCGCGGGAGGTTGGAATGCTCCGTTCTTC	once	TRBJ2-4	TRBD2	TRBV20-1
CAIGGSSYNEQFF	TGTGCCATCGGGGGGAGCTCCTACAATGAGCAGTTCTTC	many	TRBJ2-1	TRBD2	TRBV6-1
CASSLSPLDNEQFF	TGTGCCAGCAGCTTAAGTCCCCTCGACAATGAGCAGTTCTTC	few	TRBJ2-1	NA	TRBV7-3
CASSLARGTGELFF	TGTGCCAGCAGCTTAGCCAGGGGCACCGGGGAGCTGTTTTTT	many	TRBJ2-2	NA	TRBV7-2
CATSANEGSGSAYYEQHF	TGTGCCACCAGTGCCAACGAAGGGTCGGGCTCAGCATACTACGAGCAGCACTTC	NA	TRBJ2-7	NA	TRBV27
CASSLEGYSNQPQHF	TGTGCCAGCAGCTTGGAAGGGTATAGCAATCAGCCCCAGCATTTT	NA	TRBJ1-5	NA	TRBV5-8
CAWSLTRTGGGYGYTF	TGTGCCTGGAGTCTGACCCGGACAGGGGGCGGCTATGGCTACACCTTC	few	TRBJ1-2	TRBD1	TRBV30